The entry that follows covers one T cell receptor (beta chain) sequence. These data belong to a study of cytomegalovirus exposure and HLA in healthy donors. At the level of the study: It was reported in a later analysis that the same platform had been used for the 120 validation repertoires as for the 666 first-cohort repertoires.

The donors were members of the roughly 130-subject validation cohort (separate from the roughly 700-subject first cohort). Germline lookup yields CDR1 WNHNN and CDR2 SYGVQD (reference sequence). The J segment lost 0 bases and the V segment lost 3 bases, leaving 5 bases of the junction unmatched. The CDR3 is made up of 15 amino acids. Assay: immunoSEQ multiplex PCR; the TCRdb copy retains only in-frame clones and omits some. The sample has about 160,000 clones, roughly 86% seen once; the top ten hold 4% to 4.5%. The chain links TRBV10-1 to TRBJ2-7, with 7 positions matching TRBD2. Sequences were obtained from PBMCs. The source of this sequence is a man in his late teens or twenties in good health and CMV-seropositive. CDR3 in amino acids: CASSEGRGSSYEQYF. The CDR3 region has the DNA TGCGCCAGCAGTGAAGGGCGGGGGAGCTCCTACGAGCAGTACTTC.